This is a list of T cell receptor beta chains from one sample in a study of cytomegalovirus exposure and HLA in healthy donors. Profiled with immunoSEQ multiplex PCR; TCRdb holds only in-frame clones, not every one. Of under 200,000 clones in the sample, roughly an eighth were seen once. The sample taken for sequencing was PBMCs. Receptors were obtained from a man in his fifties or sixties in good health and CMV-seropositive. Each CDR3 is given with its conserved first and last residue. The D gene is left open where the match is weak. Expanded clones get a size class; other rows say once, few or many, or leave the size out.

TRBV7-2	TRBJ2-3	-	TRBD1	CASSFSGGSTQYF	TGTGCCAGCAGCTTCTCAGGGGGCAGCACGCAGTATTTT
TRBV2	TRBJ1-6	few	TRBD1	CAGSPSEGARSPLHF	TGCGCCGGATCCCCCTCTGAGGGGGCAAGGTCACCCCTCCACTTT
TRBV7-2	TRBJ1-1	few	-	CASSPVGWTEAFF	TGTGCCAGCAGCCCCGTCGGTTGGACTGAAGCTTTCTTT
TRBV18	TRBJ2-3	few	TRBD2	CASSRSTSGGTTDTQYF	TGTGCCAGCTCACGGAGCACTAGCGGGGGTACCACAGATACGCAGTATTTT
TRBV10-3	TRBJ1-2	few	-	CAISGQGRVGYTF	TGTGCCATCAGTGGGCAGGGCAGAGTAGGCTACACCTTC
TRBV7-2	TRBJ1-5	-	TRBD1	CASSLAGGQGHQPQHF	TGTGCCAGCAGCTTAGCGGGGGGACAGGGTCACCAGCCCCAGCATTTT
TRBV2	TRBJ1-4	-	-	CASRDTLLNEKLFF	TGTGCCAGCAGGGACACTCTCTTGAATGAAAAACTGTTTTTT
TRBV5-6	TRBJ1-5	-	-	CASSTGLSNQPQHF	TGTGCCAGCAGCACAGGTTTGAGCAATCAGCCCCAGCATTTT
TRBV6-1	TRBJ1-1	few	-	CASQWTGGTEAFF	TGTGCCAGCCAATGGACCGGGGGGACTGAAGCTTTCTTT
TRBV30	TRBJ2-3	-	TRBD1	CAGGQGLTDTQYF	TGTGCCGGGGGACAGGGCCTCACAGATACGCAGTATTTT
TRBV28	TRBJ1-1	-	-	CASSPERLNTEAFF	TGTGCCAGCTCCCCGGAGAGACTGAACACTGAAGCTTTCTTT
TRBV5-1	TRBJ1-6	-	-	CASTVDTSYNSPLHF	TGCGCCAGCACCGTGGACACCTCCTATAATTCACCCCTCCACTTT
TRBV7-9	TRBJ2-1	-	-	CASSMRGGLVEQFF	TGTGCCAGCAGTATGAGGGGGGGCCTGGTTGAGCAGTTCTTC
TRBV28	TRBJ1-6	-	-	CASSFQSPLHF	TGTGCCAGCAGTTTCCAGTCACCCCTCCACTTT
TRBV7-2	TRBJ1-4	-	-	CASSLVTGGFNEKLFF	TGTGCCAGCAGCTTAGTAACAGGCGGATTTAATGAAAAACTGTTTTTT
TRBV9	TRBJ2-1	few	-	CASGGSHRGDEQFF	TGTGCCAGCGGGGGGTCCCACCGGGGTGATGAGCAGTTCTTC
TRBV9	TRBJ1-4	few	-	CASSVEAGREKLFF	TGTGCCAGCAGCGTAGAGGCAGGCAGGGAAAAACTGTTTTTT
TRBV6-5	TRBJ2-3	few	TRBD2	CASSYATSGGLDTQYF	TGTGCCAGCAGTTACGCTACTAGCGGGGGATTAGATACGCAGTATTTT
TRBV4-2	TRBJ1-4	-	-	CASSQSQGFNEKLFF	TGTGCCAGCAGCCAATCACAGGGCTTTAATGAAAAACTGTTTTTT
TRBV5-1	TRBJ2-3	-	-	CASSARTEDTQYF	TGCGCCAGCAGCGCCCGGACAGAAGATACGCAGTATTTT
TRBV11-3	TRBJ2-6	few	-	CASSSAADSRVSGANVLTF	TGTGCCAGCAGCTCTGCCGCGGACAGTCGAGTTTCTGGGGCCAACGTCCTGACTTTC
TRBV11-3	TRBJ2-5	few	-	CASSITRETQYF	TGTGCCAGCAGCATTACTAGAGAGACCCAGTACTTC
TRBV5-5	TRBJ1-1	few	-	CASSFSVMNTEAFF	TGTGCCAGCAGCTTTTCAGTGATGAACACTGAAGCTTTCTTT
TRBV5-6	TRBJ2-5	few	-	CASSRRNQETQYF	TGTGCCAGCAGCCGGAGGAACCAAGAGACCCAGTACTTC